The entry below describes one TCR beta chain. The sample is drawn from a study of blood T cell repertoires in COVID-19. Measured with immunoSEQ multiplex PCR; TCRdb has only the in-frame clones, and not every one. The sample contains approximately 270,000 clones, 70% to 90% of which appear only once. Sequencing was carried out using PBMCs or T cells enriched from blood (not recorded which). The receptor comes from a woman in her twenties or thirties who had recovered from COVID-19.

In DNA form, the CDR3 reads TGTGCCAGCATCTCCTCGGACAGTTCTGGCTACACCTTC. Amino acids: CASISSDSSGYTF. The V call is TRBV6-6, the J call TRBJ1-2, with D possibly matching TRBD1 (6 bases). CDR1 is MNHNY, CDR2 SVGAGI, per germline (reference sequence). The V end lost 7 bases, the J end lost 7 bases, and 16 bases lay between the germline ends. The CDR3 sequence is 13 residues long.